These 27 T cell receptor beta chains share one sample of origin, sequenced in a study of blood T cell repertoires in COVID-19. TCRdb's copy holds only in-frame clones and misses some; the assay was immunoSEQ multiplex PCR. The top ten clones hold about 1.3% of a sample with some 220,000 clones, around 83% of them seen once. The sample consisted of PBMCs or T cells enriched from blood (not recorded which). The origin of the receptors is a woman in her thirties or forties with acute COVID-19.

Here the CDR3 reads CASSLARGGTGNSPLHF. The CDR3, as DNA: TGTGCCAGCAGCTTAGCGCGTGGCGGGACAGGGAATTCACCCCTCCACTTT. The V and J genes are TRBV7-8 and TRBJ1-6; TRBD1 matches 9 bases. The CDR3 covers 17 residues. Germline values: CDR1 SGHVS, CDR2 FQNEAQ. The junction had 7 bases not matched to a gene; V was cut back by 0 bases and J by 7 bases.

This chain connects TRBV3-1 (or the pseudogene TRBV3-2) to TRBJ2-7; 7 bases align to TRBD2. The CDR3 spans 15 residues. J was trimmed by 2 bases and V by 1 base; bases with no gene match: 5. The germline gives CDR1 LGHDT, CDR2 YNNKEL (reference sequence). DNA for the CDR3: TGTGCCAGCAGCCAAGGTCTAGCGGCCGCCTACGAGCAGTACTTC. Its protein product is CASSQGLAAAYEQYF.

This clone was seen once. This chain connects TRBV19 to TRBJ2-1, with a tentative D call TRBD1 (5 bases). Looked up from germline, CDR1 is LNHDA and CDR2 is SQIVND (reference sequence). The CDR3 runs 18 residues. Trimming pared 2 bases from V and 1 base from J, leaving 18 bases between. CDR3 sequence (DNA): TGTGCCAGTAGTATAATTTTTCAGGGCCAAACTTCCTACAATGAGCAGTTCTTC. It codes for CASSIIFQGQTSYNEQFF.

The gene calls are TRBV28 and TRBJ1-6; D is possibly TRBD1 (6 bases). The V end lost 5 bases, the J end lost 10 bases, and 15 bases lay between the germline ends. The CDR3 sequence is 14 residues long. Germline V lookup: CDR1 MDHEN, CDR2 SYDVKM. CDR3 sequence reads: CASSAGTRTSPLHF. The CDR3 bases are TGTGCCAGCAGTGCCGGGACAAGGACATCACCCCTCCACTTT.

The count of this clone is one. The V gene is TRBV6-5, the J gene TRBJ1-5; D might be TRBD1 (5 bases). Germline V lookup: CDR1 MNHEY, CDR2 SVGAGI. CDR3 length equals 15 residues. Between the trimmed V and J ends, which lost 3 bases and 3 bases, there was a span of 12 bases. CDR3 sequence reads: CASSYGGGTNQPQHF. The CDR3 region has the DNA TGTGCCAGCAGTTATGGGGGAGGGACCAATCAGCCCCAGCATTTT.

This rearrangement joins TRBV6-5 to TRBJ2-6, with D perhaps TRBD1 (6 bases). The V gene lost 10 bases and the J gene lost 2 bases, with 12 bases spanning the gap. Per the germline V gene, CDR1 is MNHEY and CDR2 is SVGAGI. The CDR3 length is 14 residues. The chain's CDR3 is CATYRAPGANVLTF. CDR3 nucleotide sequence: TGTGCCACCTACAGGGCCCCTGGGGCCAACGTCCTGACTTTC.

The chain employs TRBV2 and TRBJ1-5; the match to TRBD1 covers 11 bases. This CDR3 region has 17 residues. Trimming at V came to 6 bases and at J to 6 bases, leaving 13 bases not matched to a gene. From germline, CDR1 is SNHLY and CDR2 FYNNEI. CDR3 coding DNA: TGTGCCAGCAGGTCCGACGCCGGGACAGGGGGGTTTCAGCCCCAGCATTTT. Protein sequence: CASRSDAGTGGFQPQHF.

V usage is TRBV27 and J usage is TRBJ1-3; D possibly corresponds to TRBD1 (5 bases). The germline CDR1 and CDR2 sequences are MNHEY and SMNVEV (reference sequence). CDR3 length: 15 residues. The V gene lost 5 bases and the J gene lost 0 bases, with 11 bases spanning the gap. The CDR3 DNA reads TGTGCCAGCAGTAATACAGGCTACTCTGGAAACACCATATATTTT. This gives the protein CASSNTGYSGNTIYF.

Notes on this clone: The sample carries other DNA sequences with the same CDR3. This rearrangement joins TRBV7-2 to TRBJ2-5; 13 bases match TRBD2. Looked up from germline, CDR1 is SGHTA and CDR2 is FQGNSA. After removal of 5 bases from V and 4 bases from J, the junction contained 7 bases not matched to a gene. CDR3 length: 16 amino acids. The DNA for the CDR3 is TGTGCCAGCAGCCCTAGACTAGCGGGGGGCCGAGAGACCCAGTACTTC. Protein product: CASSPRLAGGRETQYF. The full variable domain, its missing parts supplied by reference TRBV7-2 and TRBJ2-5, is GAGVSQSPSNKVTEKGKDVELRCDPISGHTALYWYRQSLGQGLEFLIYFQGNSAPDKSGLPSDRFSAERTGGSVSTLTIQRTQQEDSAVYLCASSPRLAGGRETQYFGPGTRLLVL.

The chain combines TRBV24-1 with TRBJ2-1, with D maybe TRBD2 (7 bases). The CDR3 has 15 amino acids. Germline CDR1 and CDR2: KGHDR and SFDVKD. Trimming removed 5 bases at V and 9 bases at J, with 19 bases between. In DNA, the CDR3 is TGTGCCACCAGTGGTAGGGGGGGGGATCAGGGTGAGCAGTTCTTC. Translating it yields CATSGRGGDQGEQFF.

The V gene is TRBV5-6, the J gene TRBJ1-2; a possible D gene is TRBD1 (5 bases). The germline V gene encodes CDR1 SGHDT and CDR2 YYEEEE. V gave up 2 bases and J gave up 10 bases, with 15 bases separating them. The CDR3 spans 13 residues. The CDR3 bases are TGTGCCAGCAGCTTTATAGGGGTTGGGGACTACACCTTC. This codes for CASSFIGVGDYTF.

This clone occurred a few times. The chain joins TRBV2 to TRBJ1-1, with TRBD1 matching 7 bases. Germline V lookup: CDR1 SNHLY, CDR2 FYNNEI. This CDR3 region has 14 residues. V shed 6 bases, J shed 6 bases, and the junction held 10 bases outside the gene matches. Here the CDR3 reads CASSYIFGQAEAFF. In DNA form, the CDR3 reads TGTGCCAGCAGCTACATATTCGGACAGGCTGAAGCTTTCTTT.

In nucleotides, the CDR3 is TGTGCCAGCAGCTCCCAAAGGGGCGACACTGAAGCTTTCTTT. It specifies CASSSQRGDTEAFF. The gene calls are TRBV11-2 and TRBJ1-1; TRBD1 is a possible D gene (5 bases). The CDR3 is 14 residues long. V was trimmed by 4 bases and J by 3 bases, leaving 12 bases between them. CDR1 is SGHAT, CDR2 FQNNGV, per germline.

CDR3 amino acids: CASSIATGGSYTF. The CDR3 region has the DNA TGTGCCAGTAGTATAGCCACAGGGGGTAGCTACACCTTC. This sequence joins TRBV19 and TRBJ1-2; 8 bases are a match to TRBD1. CDR3 length equals 13 residues. Trimming cost V 1 base and J 9 bases; bases outside gene matches: 4. Germline V gives CDR1 LNHDA, CDR2 SQIVND (reference sequence). The variable domain in full, with the rest retrieved from reference TRBV19 and TRBJ1-2, is DGGITQSPKYLFRKEGQNVTLSCEQNLNHDAMYWYRQDPGQGLRLIYYSQIVNDFQKGDIAEGYSVSREKKESFPLTVTSAQKNPTAFYLCASSIATGGSYTFGSGTRLTVV.

The rearrangement links TRBV2 to TRBJ1-3; 7 bases fit TRBD1. The J segment lost 8 bases and the V segment lost 6 bases, leaving 10 bases of the junction unmatched. CDR1 is SNHLY and CDR2 is FYNNEI in the germline V gene. The CDR3 is made up of 14 amino acids. DNA for the CDR3: TGTGCCAGCAGCCAGACTGCAGGGGGAGACACCATATATTTT. Residues: CASSQTAGGDTIYF.

This chain links TRBV18 with TRBJ1-1, with unresolved D. V gave up 1 base and J gave up 1 base, with 10 bases separating them. Germline-derived CDR1 and CDR2 are KGHSH and LQKENI. The CDR3 is 15 amino acids. This CDR3 reads CASSPLAEGNTEAFF. CDR3 bases: TGTGCCAGCTCACCACTGGCAGAGGGGAACACTGAAGCTTTCTTT. Combining the CDR3 with reference TRBV18 and TRBJ1-1 gives the whole variable domain NAGVMQNPRHLVRRRGQEARLRCSPMKGHSHVYWYRQLPEEGLKFMVYLQKENIIDESGMPKERFSAEFPKEGPSILRIQQVVRGDSAAYFCASSPLAEGNTEAFFGQGTRLTVV.

This clone occurred a few times. This CDR3 is CASSPTTGGMNTEAFF. The CDR3 coding sequence is TGTGCCAGCAGCCCGACGACAGGGGGGATGAACACTGAAGCTTTCTTT. The rearrangement joins TRBV7-8 to TRBJ1-1, with TRBD1 matching 9 bases. There are 16 residues in the CDR3. The ends lost 5 bases at V and 0 bases at J; junction bases unmatched: 7. In germline, CDR1 is SGHVS, CDR2 FQNEAQ.

The chain recombines TRBV19 with TRBJ2-1; 11 nucleotides line up with TRBD1. CDR1 LNHDA and CDR2 SQIVND come from the germline V gene (reference sequence). The CDR3 is 14 amino acids. Trimming took 3 bases from V and 8 from J; bases not matched to a gene: 3. CDR3: CASSILDRGHEQFF. In DNA form, the CDR3 reads TGTGCCAGTAGTATCCTGGACAGGGGGCATGAGCAGTTCTTC.

This chain connects TRBV29-1 to TRBJ2-7; a possible D gene is TRBD1 (5 bases). V lost 4 bases and J lost 0, with 10 bases in between. CDR1 is SQVTM, CDR2 ANQGSEA, per germline. CDR3 size: 13 residues. The CDR3, as DNA: TGCAGCGTTGCCCAGGGCCCCTCCTACGAGCAGTACTTC. This encodes CSVAQGPSYEQYF.

The CDR3 DNA is TGTGCCAGCAGCCAAGACCCAGCGGGGGGTTACAATGAGCAGTTCTTC. It yields the protein CASSQDPAGGYNEQFF. The gene calls are TRBV14 and TRBJ2-1; 9 bases are shared with TRBD2. J was trimmed by 4 bases and V by 0 bases; bases with no gene match: 4. The CDR3 is made up of 16 amino acids. CDR1 and CDR2 from the germline V gene are SGHDN and FVKESK.

This clone showed up just a few times. The chain uses TRBV5-1 and TRBJ1-1; maybe TRBD1 (6 bases). From germline, CDR1 is SGHRS and CDR2 YFSETQ. The CDR3 covers 14 residues. V lost 4 bases to trimming and J lost 1 base, with 11 bases between them. The DNA of the CDR3 is TGCGCCAGCAGCAAACAGACAGGGAACACTGAAGCTTTCTTT. This gives the protein CASSKQTGNTEAFF.

The chain uses TRBV5-6 and TRBJ2-7, with D perhaps matching TRBD1 (5 bases). Looked up from germline, CDR1 is SGHDT and CDR2 is YYEEEE. The CDR3 loop spans 13 amino acids. The V and J ends lost 4 bases and 5 bases respectively, with 13 bases between them. Here the CDR3 reads CASSGQGSHEQYF. CDR3 DNA: TGTGCCAGCAGCGGCCAGGGTTCCCACGAGCAGTACTTC.

This chain links TRBV30 with TRBJ1-1; no definite D call. The CDR3 is 13 amino acids. The ends were cut back, 5 bases at V and 0 bases at J, with 10 bases in the middle. Germline V gene data show CDR1 as GTSNPN and CDR2 as SVGIG (reference sequence). The CDR3 sequence: CAWGDNMNTEAFF. The CDR3 region has the DNA TGTGCCTGGGGTGATAACATGAACACTGAAGCTTTCTTT. Based on the CDR3 plus reference TRBV30 and TRBJ1-1, the full variable domain is SQTIHQWPATLVQPVGSPLSLECTVEGTSNPNLYWYRQAAGRGLQLLFYSVGIGQISSEVPQNLSASRPQDRQFILSSKKLLLSDSGFYLCAWGDNMNTEAFFGQGTRLTVV.

The chain couples TRBV7-2 to TRBJ1-3; D is perhaps TRBD1 (5 bases). Per the germline V gene, CDR1 is SGHTA and CDR2 is FQGNSA. CDR3 length equals 15 residues. Trimming removed 6 bases at V and 0 bases at J, with 12 bases between. DNA for the CDR3: TGTGCCAGCAGACAACAGGCGACCTCTGGAAACACCATATATTTT. This translates into CASRQQATSGNTIYF. Combining the CDR3 with reference TRBV7-2 and TRBJ1-3 gives the whole variable domain GAGVSQSPSNKVTEKGKDVELRCDPISGHTALYWYRQSLGQGLEFLIYFQGNSAPDKSGLPSDRFSAERTGGSVSTLTIQRTQQEDSAVYLCASRQQATSGNTIYFGEGSWLTVV.

The V gene is TRBV2, the J gene TRBJ2-1, with 10 positions matching TRBD2. From germline, CDR1 is SNHLY and CDR2 FYNNEI. J lost 7 bases, V lost 3 bases, and 6 bases had no gene match. CDR3 length equals 15 residues. The CDR3 here is CASSDITSGANEQFF. The CDR3 coding sequence is TGTGCCAGCAGTGATATCACTAGCGGGGCTAATGAGCAGTTCTTC.

This chain joins TRBV6-5 and TRBJ2-7, with 10 bases identical to TRBD1. Germline loops: CDR1 MNHEY, CDR2 SVGAGI. The CDR3 is 14 residues long. V gave up 6 bases and J gave up 5 bases; unmatched junction bases: 7. CDR3 sequence (DNA): TGTGCCAGCAGACGGGACAGGGGCAGCAACGAGCAGTACTTC. This sequence encodes CASRRDRGSNEQYF.

The rearrangement uses TRBV10-1 and TRBJ1-1, with D uncertain. The ends were cut back, 8 bases at V and 1 base at J, with 11 bases in the middle. The CDR3 has 13 residues. CDR1 is WNHNN and CDR2 is SYGVQD in the germline V gene (reference sequence). The CDR3 is CASAPTANTEAFF. The CDR3 DNA is TGCGCCAGCGCCCCAACAGCGAACACTGAAGCTTTCTTT.